Listed here are 4 T cell receptor beta chains from one sample, sequenced in a study of T cells in Graves' hyperthyroidism and ophthalmopathy. From RNA transcripts, TCR beta CDR3 regions were amplified. TCR CDR3 regions were first amplified by RT-PCR with HTBI primers. TCRdb re-called the multiplex PCR reads with MiXCR, one entry per CDR3 protein. The sample yields under 400,000 distinct CDR3 sequences, around 14% seen once. The sample taken for sequencing was blood. Every receptor here comes from a woman aged 55-69 years with Graves' hyperthyroidism.

This clonotype turned up a few times. This rearrangement joins TRBV5-1 to TRBJ2-7, with 9 bases fitting TRBD2. The V gene end was trimmed by 0 bases and the J gene end by 4 bases; junction bases not matched to a gene: 5. Germline V gene sequence: CDR1 SGHRS, CDR2 YFSETQ. CDR3 length: 15 residues. CDR3 DNA sequence: TGCGCCAGCAGCTTGGTGGCGGGAGGGAGGTACGAGCAGTACTTC. Translating it yields CASSLVAGGRYEQYF.

This clonotype was seen a few times. The V gene is TRBV10-1, the J gene TRBJ2-7, with 8 bases matching TRBD2. V dropped 4 bases and J dropped 5; count of bases not matched to a gene: 4. The CDR3 has 13 residues. Germline V gives CDR1 WNHNN, CDR2 SYGVQD (reference sequence). CDR3 in amino acids: CASSGNGRDEQYF. For the CDR3, the DNA is TGCGCCAGCAGTGGAAACGGGAGGGACGAGCAGTACTTC.

This clonotype was seen a single time. The chain uses TRBV20-1 and TRBJ2-7; no clear D gene. Between the trimmed V and J ends, which lost 3 bases and 2 bases, there was a span of 20 bases. This CDR3 is built from 16 residues. Germline CDR1 reads DFQATT; CDR2 reads SNEGSKA (reference sequence). CDR3 bases: TGCAGTGCTAGTTCCCCCGAGGCGGTCACCCCCTACGAGCAGTACTTC. The encoded protein is CSASSPEAVTPYEQYF.

There are a few counts of this clonotype. The rearrangement links TRBV27 to TRBJ2-2; TRBD2 might be the D (5 bases). The V end was cut by 4 bases, the J end by 8 bases, with 14 bases between. The CDR3 is 14 residues long. CDR1 and CDR2 (germline): MNHEY, SMNVEV (reference sequence). The CDR3 DNA is TGTGCCAGCAGTTCCCGGGATCCTGATGGGGAGCTGTTTTTT. Translated, it gives CASSSRDPDGELFF.